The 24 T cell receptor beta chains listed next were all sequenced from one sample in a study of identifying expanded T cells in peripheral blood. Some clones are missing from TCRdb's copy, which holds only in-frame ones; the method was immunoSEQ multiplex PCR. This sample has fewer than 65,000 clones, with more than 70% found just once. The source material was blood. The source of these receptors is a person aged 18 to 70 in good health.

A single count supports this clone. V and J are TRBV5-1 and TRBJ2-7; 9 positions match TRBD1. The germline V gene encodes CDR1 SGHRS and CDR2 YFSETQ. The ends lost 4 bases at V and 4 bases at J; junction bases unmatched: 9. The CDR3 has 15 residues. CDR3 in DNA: TGCGCCAGCAGCGTTTCAAGGACAGGGGATTACGAGCAGTACTTC. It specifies CASSVSRTGDYEQYF.

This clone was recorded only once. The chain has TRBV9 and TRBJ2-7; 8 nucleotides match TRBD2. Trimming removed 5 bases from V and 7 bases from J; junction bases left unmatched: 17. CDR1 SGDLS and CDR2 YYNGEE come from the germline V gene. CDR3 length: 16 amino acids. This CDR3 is CASSLSGGAPMGEQYF. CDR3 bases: TGTGCCAGCAGTCTGAGCGGGGGTGCCCCAATGGGAGAGCAGTACTTC.

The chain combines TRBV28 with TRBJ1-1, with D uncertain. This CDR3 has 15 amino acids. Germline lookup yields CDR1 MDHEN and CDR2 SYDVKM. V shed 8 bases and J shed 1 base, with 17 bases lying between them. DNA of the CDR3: TGTGCCAGCTGGATCTCTCATGCCTCGAACACTGAAGCTTTCTTT. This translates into CASWISHASNTEAFF.

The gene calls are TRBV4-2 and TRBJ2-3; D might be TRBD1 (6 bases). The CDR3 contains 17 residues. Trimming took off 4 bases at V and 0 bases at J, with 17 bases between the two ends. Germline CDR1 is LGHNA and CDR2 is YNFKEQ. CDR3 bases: TGTGCCAGCAGCCTCATCCTCCGGGACACCAGCACAGATACGCAGTATTTT. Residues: CASSLILRDTSTDTQYF.

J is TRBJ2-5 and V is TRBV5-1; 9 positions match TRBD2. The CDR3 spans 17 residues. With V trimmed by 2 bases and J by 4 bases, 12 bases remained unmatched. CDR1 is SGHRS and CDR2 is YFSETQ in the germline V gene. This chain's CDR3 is CASSLSGGPTSGETQYF. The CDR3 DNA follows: TGCGCCAGCAGCTTAAGCGGGGGGCCCACGTCCGGAGAGACCCAGTACTTC.

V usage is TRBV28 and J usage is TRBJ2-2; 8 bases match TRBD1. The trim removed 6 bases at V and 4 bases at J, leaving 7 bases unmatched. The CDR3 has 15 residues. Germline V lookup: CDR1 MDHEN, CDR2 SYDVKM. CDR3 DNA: TGTGCCAGCAGAGAGGACAGGGTCGGCACCGGGGAGCTGTTTTTT. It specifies CASREDRVGTGELFF. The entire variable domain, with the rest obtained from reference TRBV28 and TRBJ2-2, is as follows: DVKVTQSSRYLVKRTGEKVFLECVQDMDHENMFWYRQDPGLGLRLIYFSYDVKMKEKGDIPEGYSVSREKKERFSLILESASTNQTSMYLCASREDRVGTGELFFGEGSRLTVL.

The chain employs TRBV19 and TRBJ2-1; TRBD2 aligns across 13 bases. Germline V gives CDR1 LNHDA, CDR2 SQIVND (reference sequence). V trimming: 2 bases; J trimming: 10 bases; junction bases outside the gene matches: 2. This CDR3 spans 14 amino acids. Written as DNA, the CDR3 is TGTGCCAGTAGTATACTGGGACTAGCGGGGGAGCAGTTCTTC. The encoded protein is CASSILGLAGEQFF.

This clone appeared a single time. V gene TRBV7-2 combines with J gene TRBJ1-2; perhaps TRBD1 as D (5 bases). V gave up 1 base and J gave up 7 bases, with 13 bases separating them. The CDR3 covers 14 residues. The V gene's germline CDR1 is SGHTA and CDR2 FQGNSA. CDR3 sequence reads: CASSLGGGLTGYTF. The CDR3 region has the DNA TGTGCCAGCAGCTTAGGTGGGGGGTTAACTGGCTACACCTTC.

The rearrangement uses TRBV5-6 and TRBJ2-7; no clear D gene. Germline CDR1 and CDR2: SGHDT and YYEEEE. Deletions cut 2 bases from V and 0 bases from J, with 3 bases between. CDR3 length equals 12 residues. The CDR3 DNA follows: TGTGCCAGCAGCTTAACCTCCTACGAGCAGTACTTC. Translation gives CASSLTSYEQYF.

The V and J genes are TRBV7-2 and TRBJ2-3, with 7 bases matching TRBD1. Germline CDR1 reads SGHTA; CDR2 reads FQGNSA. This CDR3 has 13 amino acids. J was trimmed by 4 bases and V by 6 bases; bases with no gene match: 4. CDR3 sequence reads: CASSTQGADTQYF. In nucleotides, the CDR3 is TGTGCCAGCAGTACCCAGGGGGCAGATACGCAGTATTTT.

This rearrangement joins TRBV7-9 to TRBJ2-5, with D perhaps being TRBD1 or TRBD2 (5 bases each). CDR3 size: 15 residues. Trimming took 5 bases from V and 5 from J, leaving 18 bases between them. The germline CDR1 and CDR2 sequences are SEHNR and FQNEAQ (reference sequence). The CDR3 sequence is CASSAGTHRAETQYF. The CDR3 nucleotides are TGTGCCAGCAGCGCCGGGACCCATCGGGCGGAGACCCAGTACTTC.

CDR3 residues: CATSRVPGQGMKEKLFF. As DNA, the CDR3 is TGTGCCACCAGCAGGGTCCCGGGACAGGGAATGAAGGAAAAACTGTTTTTT. This rearrangement joins TRBV15 to TRBJ1-4, with TRBD1 matching over 9 bases. CDR1 is LNHNV and CDR2 is YYDKDF in the germline V gene (reference sequence). The V and J ends lost 3 bases and 8 bases, in that order; junction bases with no gene match: 13. CDR3 size: 17 residues.

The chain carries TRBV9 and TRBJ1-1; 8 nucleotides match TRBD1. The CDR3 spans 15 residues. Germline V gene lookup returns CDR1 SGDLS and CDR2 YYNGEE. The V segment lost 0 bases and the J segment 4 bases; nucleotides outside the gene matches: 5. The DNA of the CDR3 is TGTGCCAGCAGCGTAGATCAGGGGGCGGGCACTGAAGCTTTCTTT. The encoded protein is CASSVDQGAGTEAFF.

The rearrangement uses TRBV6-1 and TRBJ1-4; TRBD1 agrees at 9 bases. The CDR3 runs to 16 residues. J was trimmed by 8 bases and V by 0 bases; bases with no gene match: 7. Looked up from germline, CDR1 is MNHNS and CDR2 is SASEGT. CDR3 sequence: CASSEATGTGREKLFF. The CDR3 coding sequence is TGTGCCAGCAGTGAAGCAACCGGGACAGGGCGGGAAAAACTGTTTTTT.

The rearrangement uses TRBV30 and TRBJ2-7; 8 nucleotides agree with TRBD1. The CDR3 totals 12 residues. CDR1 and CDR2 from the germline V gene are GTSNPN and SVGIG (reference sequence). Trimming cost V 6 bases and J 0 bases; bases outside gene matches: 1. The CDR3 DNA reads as TGTGCCTGCGGACAGGGCTCCTACGAGCAGTACTTC. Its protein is CACGQGSYEQYF.

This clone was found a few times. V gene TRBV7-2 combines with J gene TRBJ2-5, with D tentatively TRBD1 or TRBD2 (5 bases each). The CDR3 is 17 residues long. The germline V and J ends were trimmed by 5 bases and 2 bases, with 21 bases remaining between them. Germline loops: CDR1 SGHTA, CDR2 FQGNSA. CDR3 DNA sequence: TGTGCCAGCAGCCCCCCCTTGGGGACCACCGCTCAAGAGACCCAGTACTTC. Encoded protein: CASSPPLGTTAQETQYF. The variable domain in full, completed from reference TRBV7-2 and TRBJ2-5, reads GAGVSQSPSNKVTEKGKDVELRCDPISGHTALYWYRQSLGQGLEFLIYFQGNSAPDKSGLPSDRFSAERTGGSVSTLTIQRTQQEDSAVYLCASSPPLGTTAQETQYFGPGTRLLVL.

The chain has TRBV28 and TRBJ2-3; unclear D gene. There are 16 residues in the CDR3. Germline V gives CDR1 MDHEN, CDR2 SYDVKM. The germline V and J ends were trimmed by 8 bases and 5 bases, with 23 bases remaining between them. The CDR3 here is CASGLPTPPLLDTQYF. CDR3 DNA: TGTGCCAGCGGCCTCCCAACCCCTCCACTGCTAGATACGCAGTATTTT.

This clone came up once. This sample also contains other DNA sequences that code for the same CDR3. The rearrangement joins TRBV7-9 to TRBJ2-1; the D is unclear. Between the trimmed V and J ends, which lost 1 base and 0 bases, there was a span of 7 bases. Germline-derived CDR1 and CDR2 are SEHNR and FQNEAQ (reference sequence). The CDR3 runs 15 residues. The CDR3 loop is CASSLGTSSYNEQFF. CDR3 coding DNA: TGTGCCAGCAGCTTAGGTACGAGCTCCTACAATGAGCAGTTCTTC.

The CDR3 protein is CASSFLPSGAGETQYF. In nucleotides, the CDR3 is TGTGCCAGCAGCTTTTTGCCTAGCGGGGCGGGGGAGACCCAGTACTTC. The chain uses TRBV11-2 and TRBJ2-5; TRBD2 matches 9 bases. This CDR3 comprises 16 residues. V trimming: 3 bases; J trimming: 5 bases; junction bases outside the gene matches: 10. Germline V CDR1 and CDR2: SGHAT, FQNNGV.

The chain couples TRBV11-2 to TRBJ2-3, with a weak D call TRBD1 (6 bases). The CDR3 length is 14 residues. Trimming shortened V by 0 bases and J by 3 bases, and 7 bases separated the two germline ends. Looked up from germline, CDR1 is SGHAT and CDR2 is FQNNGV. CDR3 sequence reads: CASSLDRGTDTQYF. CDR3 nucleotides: TGTGCCAGCAGCTTAGACAGGGGTACAGATACGCAGTATTTT.

Written as DNA, the CDR3 is TGTGCCAGCAGTCCTCGGACAGAGTCCTTTGAGCAGTACTTC. Amino acids: CASSPRTESFEQYF. This chain uses TRBV6-1 with TRBJ2-7; perhaps TRBD1 as D (6 bases). The CDR3 is 14 amino acids. With 5 bases removed from V and 7 bases from J, the gap between germline ends came to 18 bases. The germline V gene encodes CDR1 MNHNS and CDR2 SASEGT.

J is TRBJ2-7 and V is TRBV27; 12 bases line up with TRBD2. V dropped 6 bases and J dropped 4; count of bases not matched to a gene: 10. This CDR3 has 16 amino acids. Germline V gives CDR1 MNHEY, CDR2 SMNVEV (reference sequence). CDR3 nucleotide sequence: TGTGCCAGCAGCCGGGGGCTAGCGGGAGGGCCGTACGAGCAGTACTTC. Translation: CASSRGLAGGPYEQYF.

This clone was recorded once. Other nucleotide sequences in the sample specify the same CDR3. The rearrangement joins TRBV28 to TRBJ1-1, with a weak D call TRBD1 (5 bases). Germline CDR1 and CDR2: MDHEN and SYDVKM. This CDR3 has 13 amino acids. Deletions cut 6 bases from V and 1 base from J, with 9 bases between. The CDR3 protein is CASSLDTNTEAFF. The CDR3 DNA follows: TGTGCCAGCAGCTTGGACACGAACACTGAAGCTTTCTTT.

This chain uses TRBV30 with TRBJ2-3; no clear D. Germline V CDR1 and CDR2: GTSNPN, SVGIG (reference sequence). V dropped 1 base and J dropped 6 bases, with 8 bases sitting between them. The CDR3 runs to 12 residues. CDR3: CAWSALVDTQYF. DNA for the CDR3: TGTGCCTGGAGTGCCCTTGTGGATACGCAGTATTTT.